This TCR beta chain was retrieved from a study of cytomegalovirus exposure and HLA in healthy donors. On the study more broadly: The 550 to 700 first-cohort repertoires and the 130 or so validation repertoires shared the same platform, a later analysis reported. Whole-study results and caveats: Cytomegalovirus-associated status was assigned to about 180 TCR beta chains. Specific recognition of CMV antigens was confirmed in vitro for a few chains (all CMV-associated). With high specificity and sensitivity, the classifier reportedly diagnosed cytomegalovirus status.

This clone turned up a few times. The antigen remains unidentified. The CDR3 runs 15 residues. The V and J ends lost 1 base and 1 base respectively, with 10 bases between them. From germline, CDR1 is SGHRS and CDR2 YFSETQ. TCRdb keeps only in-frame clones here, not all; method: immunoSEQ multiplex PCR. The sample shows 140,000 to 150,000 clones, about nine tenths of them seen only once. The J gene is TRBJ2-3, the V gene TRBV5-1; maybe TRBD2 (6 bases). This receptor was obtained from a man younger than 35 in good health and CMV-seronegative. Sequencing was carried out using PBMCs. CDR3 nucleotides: TGCGCCAGCAGCTTGCGGGGACTCCGCACAGATACGCAGTATTTT. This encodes CASSLRGLRTDTQYF.